The rows below give T cell receptor beta chains drawn from one sample of a study of cytomegalovirus exposure and HLA in healthy donors. Sequenced by immunoSEQ multiplex PCR; TCRdb stores in-frame clones only, minus some. This table holds 100,000 to 150,000 clones, 65% to 80% found once. Source material: PBMCs. These receptors originate from a man aged 25-45 years in good health and CMV-seronegative. CDR3s include the opening cysteine and the closing phenylalanine or tryptophan. The order of the fields is J gene, CDR3 length, D gene, clone size, V gene, CDR3 DNA, CDR3 protein. A D gene is named only where the DNA matches it firmly. Not every row has a clone size; where given, it reads once, few, many or a size class.

>TRBJ1-5|17|.|.|TRBV27
TGTGCCAGCAGTTCTCATAATTCAGGGGAGGGGGGTCAGCCCCAGCATTTT
CASSSHNSGEGGQPQHF
>TRBJ1-1|14|.|.|TRBV4-1
TGCGCCAGCAGCCAAGCAGGGTGGGACACTGAAGCTTTCTTT
CASSQAGWDTEAFF
>TRBJ1-5|14|.|.|TRBV28
TGTGCCAGCACCGGACTTTTTAGCAATCAGCCCCAGCATTTT
CASTGLFSNQPQHF
>TRBJ2-7|15|.|.|TRBV7-9
TGTGCCAGCAGCTTAGAAGTAAGCCTCTCCTACGAGCAGTACTTC
CASSLEVSLSYEQYF
>TRBJ1-1|13|.|.|TRBV5-5
TGTGCCAGCAGCTTGACAGGGAGCGCTGAAGCTTTCTTT
CASSLTGSAEAFF
>TRBJ2-6|17|TRBD1|.|TRBV28
TGTGCCAGCAGTTGGACAGGGGTTGGCACTGGGGCCAACGTCCTGACTTTC
CASSWTGVGTGANVLTF
>TRBJ2-5|13|.|.|TRBV11-2
TGTGCCAGCAGCTTAGTGTCGCGGGAGACCCAGTACTTC
CASSLVSRETQYF
>TRBJ1-5|16|.|few|TRBV28
TGTGCCAGCAGTCCCCGGACAGAGTTGCGCAATCAGCCCCAGCATTTT
CASSPRTELRNQPQHF
>TRBJ1-5|12|.|.|TRBV29-1
TGCAGCGTTGGTGGCCGCAATCAGCCCCAGCATTTT
CSVGGRNQPQHF
>TRBJ2-5|13|.|.|TRBV11-2
TGTGCCAGCAGCTTAGGAGCCCAAGAGACCCAGTACTTC
CASSLGAQETQYF
>TRBJ1-6|16|.|.|TRBV27
TGTGCCAGCAGTTTAGGCTCGGGTCCGCTTAATTCACCCCTCCACTTT
CASSLGSGPLNSPLHF
>TRBJ2-2|11|.|.|TRBV28
TGTGCCAGCAGTAACTACGCGGAGCTGTTTTTT
CASSNYAELFF
>TRBJ2-1|18|.|.|TRBV11-2
TGTGCCAGCAGCTTAGTCGGGTCCGCGCGGGTATACTACAATGAGCAGTTCTTC
CASSLVGSARVYYNEQFF
>TRBJ1-6|12|.|.|TRBV7-2
TGTGCCAGCAGCTTTACAATCTCACCCCTCCACTTT
CASSFTISPLHF
>TRBJ2-5|14|.|few|TRBV5-1
TGCGCCAGCAGCTTTACGACAGAACAAGAGACCCAGTACTTC
CASSFTTEQETQYF
>TRBJ2-1|14|.|.|TRBV6-4
TGTGCCACCTCCCGGGGGTTATCCTACAATGAGCAGTTCTTC
CATSRGLSYNEQFF
>TRBJ2-7|14|TRBD1|.|TRBV5-5
TGTGCCAGCAGCTTCTGGCAGGGGGCCTACGAGCAGTACTTC
CASSFWQGAYEQYF
>TRBJ2-2|14|.|.|TRBV27
TGTGCCAGCAGAGGAGAACCGGGAGACGGGGAGCTGTTTTTT
CASRGEPGDGELFF
>TRBJ2-2|15|TRBD1|.|TRBV7-9
TGTGCCAGCAGCTTTGAATCCAGCAGGGGGGGGGAGCTGTTTTTT
CASSFESSRGGELFF
>TRBJ2-7|21|TRBD1|few|TRBV4-1
TGCGCCAGCAGCCAAGGGACAGGGGTTCTATTGGGCCCCAGCTACCAATACGAGCAGTACTTC
CASSQGTGVLLGPSYQYEQYF
>TRBJ1-2|14|TRBD1|.|TRBV6-4
TGTGCCAGCAACCTGGGGGGACAGGACTATGGCTACACCTTC
CASNLGGQDYGYTF
>TRBJ2-1|16|.|.|TRBV11-2
TGTGCCAGCAGCTCCGAGCGTAGGAGGGCCAGAGATGAGCAGTTCTTC
CASSSERRRARDEQFF
>TRBJ2-2|15|.|.|TRBV19
TGTGCCAGTACCGTGCTAGTATCGAACACCGGGGAGCTGTTTTTT
CASTVLVSNTGELFF
>TRBJ2-3|19|TRBD2|.|TRBV5-1
TGCGCCAGCAGCTCAGGACTAGCGGGGGGCAGGAGCAGCACAGATACGCAGTATTTT
CASSSGLAGGRSSTDTQYF